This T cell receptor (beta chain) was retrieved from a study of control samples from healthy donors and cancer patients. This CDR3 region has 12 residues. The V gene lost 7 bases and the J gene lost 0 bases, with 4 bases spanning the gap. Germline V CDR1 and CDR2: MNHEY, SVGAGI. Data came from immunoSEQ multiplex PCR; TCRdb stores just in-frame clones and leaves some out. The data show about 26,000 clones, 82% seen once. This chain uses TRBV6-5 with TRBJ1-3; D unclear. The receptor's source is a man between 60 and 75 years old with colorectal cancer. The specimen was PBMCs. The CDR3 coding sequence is TGTGCCAGCACTAGCTCTGGAAACACCATATATTTT. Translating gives CASTSSGNTIYF.